The sequence of this T cell receptor beta chain was determined in a study of breast tumors, draining lymph nodes, adjacent tissues listed by TCRdb under 2016. Turning to the overall study: The study compared TCR beta repertoires across tumor, adjacent nontumor tissue and axillary lymph nodes from breast cancer patients. The study was designed to assess the relationships and possible T-cell exchange between tumor, surrounding tissue and draining lymph node repertoires in human breast cancer. Points the paper makes about the study in general: Tumor T-cell repertoires showed less diversity than lymph node repertoires and more diversity than nontumor tissue repertoires, and tumor T-cell repertoires showed preferential V and J gene usage. In luminal-like breast cancer, tumor and nontumor tissue repertoires resembled each other significantly more than in basal-like breast cancer. The data were judged consistent with most tumor T cells deriving from the lymph node and then expanding within tumor tissue. Rather than being directly demonstrated, the conclusion that tumor T cells originate in lymph nodes was presented as consistent with a hypothesis.

Reads for this sample came from an Illumina HiSeq 2000. Multiplex PCR amplification was used to build the TCR beta chain libraries. The amplified TCR beta chain products were analyzed by high-throughput sequencing. TCRdb ran its own pipeline on the public reads, namely fastp trimming at Q25 and MiXCR clone calling, and kept in-frame beta chains. Rows are unified per CDR3 protein, each entry keeping the most common DNA and genes. The sample includes about 150,000 distinct CDR3 sequences, with more than 20% observed a single time. 2.5% to 3% of the sample goes to the ten largest clones. Between the V and J ends, shortened by 0 bases and 0 bases respectively, the junction contains 9 bases. The CDR3 goes from the cysteine to the phenylalanine over 16 residues. Only the CDR3 DNA stays, 48 bases, in frame from base 1. The germline V gene provides CDR1 ENHRY and CDR2 SYGVKD. This clonotype has ten or more counts. The clone's antigen remains unknown. It has no much larger one-base neighbor in the sample; base qualities were not kept.

Lymph node samples were obtained from the axillary draining lymph nodes of breast cancer patients. This TCR came from a female donor with breast cancer. Some clones in this sample may be carry-over from other donors' samples. Sequencing was performed on axillary lymph node tissue. The sequence is built from TRBV10-3 and TRBJ1-3, with no confidently assigned D gene. The CDR3 amino acid sequence is: CAISESLAGSGNTIYF. The DNA sequence is given as TGTGCCATCAGTGAGTCTTTGGCAGGCTCTGGAAACACCATATATTTT.